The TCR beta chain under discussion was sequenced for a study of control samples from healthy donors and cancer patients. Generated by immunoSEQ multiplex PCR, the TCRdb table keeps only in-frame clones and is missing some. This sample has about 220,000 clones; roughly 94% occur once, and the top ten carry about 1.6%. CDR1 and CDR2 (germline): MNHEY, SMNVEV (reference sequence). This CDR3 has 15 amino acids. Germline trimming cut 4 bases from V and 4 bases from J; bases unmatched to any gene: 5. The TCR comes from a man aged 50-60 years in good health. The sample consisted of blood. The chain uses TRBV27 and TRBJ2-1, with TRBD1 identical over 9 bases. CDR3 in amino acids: CASSWGDRVYNEQFF. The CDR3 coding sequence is TGTGCCAGCAGTTGGGGGGACAGGGTGTACAATGAGCAGTTCTTC.